Presented here are 18 T cell receptor beta chains from one specimen sequenced in a study of PD-L1 blockade in urothelial cancer. Here immunoSEQ multiplex PCR was the method, and the copy in TCRdb shows in-frame clones only, minus some. The data show some 120,000 clones, with approximately 84% seen just once and roughly 2.9% held by the top ten. Time point: pretreatment peripheral blood. Specimen: PBMCs, collected around atezolizumab (anti-PD-L1) treatment. The receptors were sampled from a man aged 50 to 59 with urothelial cancer.

The chain links TRBV5-8 to TRBJ2-7; 12 bases are a match to TRBD2. With V trimmed by 4 bases and J by 3 bases, 8 bases remained unmatched. The CDR3 sequence is 16 residues long. CDR1 SGHTS and CDR2 YDEGEE come from the germline V gene. The CDR3: CASSPPTSGRFYEQYF. The CDR3 bases are TGTGCCAGCAGCCCCCCCACTAGCGGGAGGTTCTACGAGCAGTACTTC.

The rearrangement links TRBV5-4 to TRBJ1-4; D uncertain. The V end lost 4 bases, the J end lost 6 bases, and 10 bases lay between the germline ends. The CDR3 has 13 amino acids. Germline-derived CDR1 and CDR2 are SGHNT and YYREEE (reference sequence). The CDR3 DNA sequence: TGTGCCAGCAGCCCAGGCCTGGATGAAAAACTGTTTTTT. It yields the protein CASSPGLDEKLFF.

The rearrangement uses TRBV21-1 and TRBJ2-7; the D call TRBD2 from the table was never checked on the DNA. TRBV21-1 is designated a pseudogene. The CDR3 has 19 amino acids. The DNA for the CDR3 is TGTGCCAGCAGCCCCCCGCGGGAGGACAGACCGATCGAGTCCGGCGAGCAGTACTTC. Its translation is CASSPPREDRPIESGEQYF.

The chain links TRBV5-1 to TRBJ1-2; 10 bases fit TRBD1. J gave up 4 bases and V 1 base, and 7 bases lay outside the gene matches. CDR1 and CDR2 from the germline V gene are SGHRS and YFSETQ. This CDR3 comprises 16 residues. CDR3 sequence reads: CASSLISTGGPYGYTF. The CDR3 DNA follows: TGCGCCAGCAGCTTGATTTCGACAGGGGGCCCCTATGGCTACACCTTC.

CDR3 sequence: CASRLGGSSYEQYF. CDR3 coding DNA: TGTGCCAGCAGACTAGGGGGAAGCTCCTACGAGCAGTACTTC. The V call is TRBV28, the J call TRBJ2-7; D is possibly TRBD1 (6 bases). The V end lost 6 bases, the J end lost 0 bases, and 12 bases lay between the germline ends. The CDR3 has 14 residues. Looked up from germline, CDR1 is MDHEN and CDR2 is SYDVKM. The full variable domain, its missing parts supplied by reference TRBV28 and TRBJ2-7, is DVKVTQSSRYLVKRTGEKVFLECVQDMDHENMFWYRQDPGLGLRLIYFSYDVKMKEKGDIPEGYSVSREKKERFSLILESASTNQTSMYLCASRLGGSSYEQYFGPGTRLTVT.

This chain uses TRBV4-1 with TRBJ1-2; TRBD1 is a possible D gene (5 bases). Trimming left V 5 bases short and J 8 bases short, with 27 bases between. Germline CDR1 MGHRA, CDR2 YSYEKL. This CDR3 is built from 17 residues. The CDR3 loop is CASSDRDHLGRRKGYTF. CDR3 nucleotides: TGCGCCAGCAGCGATCGGGACCATTTGGGGAGGAGGAAGGGCTACACCTTC.

This chain joins TRBV5-4 and TRBJ2-2, with 11 bases lining up with TRBD2. The CDR3 is 17 residues long. Germline V gene lookup returns CDR1 SGHNT and CDR2 YYREEE (reference sequence). The V segment lost 4 bases and the J segment 8 bases; nucleotides outside the gene matches: 13. The CDR3 DNA is TGTGCCAGCAGCCCCCCCCCTACTAGCGGGAGTGCGGGGGAGCTGTTTTTT. This translates into CASSPPPTSGSAGELFF.

In this sample, this clone turned up a few times. The chain couples TRBV19 to TRBJ1-3, with a possible D match to TRBD1 (5 bases). The CDR3 length is 15 residues. V lost 6 bases and J lost 3, with 15 bases in between. CDR1 is LNHDA and CDR2 is SQIVND in the germline V gene (reference sequence). The CDR3 sequence: CASSREAGRGNTIYF. The DNA for the CDR3 is TGTGCCAGTAGCCGCGAGGCAGGGCGTGGAAACACCATATATTTT.

This clone showed up many times. The rearrangement links TRBV9 to TRBJ2-1, with D uncertain. Germline-derived CDR1 and CDR2 are SGDLS and YYNGEE. This CDR3 region has 16 residues. Trimming stripped 2 bases from V and 2 bases from J, with 14 bases between. The CDR3 is CASSVLGGYTYNEQFF. The DNA for the CDR3 is TGTGCCAGCAGCGTTTTAGGCGGTTACACCTACAATGAGCAGTTCTTC.

This clone was seen more than once but under ten times. Other DNA sequences in the sample encode the same CDR3. The rearrangement joins TRBV5-1 to TRBJ1-5, with TRBD1 matching over 8 bases. V trimming: 2 bases; J trimming: 6 bases; junction bases outside the gene matches: 1. CDR1 and CDR2 from the germline V gene are SGHRS and YFSETQ. CDR3 length: 13 residues. The CDR3 sequence is CASSFGQGQPQHF. The CDR3 bases are TGCGCCAGCAGCTTCGGACAGGGTCAGCCCCAGCATTTT.

The rearrangement links TRBV30 to TRBJ1-6; 10 nucleotides line up with TRBD1. CDR1 and CDR2 (germline): GTSNPN, SVGIG (reference sequence). V trimming: 4 bases; J trimming: 5 bases; junction bases outside the gene matches: 5. CDR3 length: 15 residues. The DNA for the CDR3 is TGTGCCTGGAAAACGGACAGGGGGAATAATTCACCCCTCCACTTT. It codes for CAWKTDRGNNSPLHF.

The chain carries TRBV10-3 and TRBJ2-2; the D gene is possibly TRBD1 (5 bases). Germline CDR1 reads ENHRY; CDR2 reads SYGVKD. The CDR3 consists of 12 residues. V lost 7 bases, J lost 5 bases, and 8 bases lay in between. The CDR3 reads CAIKAGTGELFF. The CDR3 region has the DNA TGTGCCATCAAAGCAGGGACCGGGGAGCTGTTTTTT.

The J gene is TRBJ1-5, the V gene TRBV2; maybe TRBD1 (6 bases). The germline CDR1 and CDR2 sequences are SNHLY and FYNNEI. The V end lost 4 bases, the J end lost 4 bases, and 11 bases lay between the germline ends. This CDR3 comprises 14 residues. CDR3 in amino acids: CASSVDQGNQPQHF. DNA for the CDR3: TGTGCCAGCAGTGTAGACCAGGGGAATCAGCCCCAGCATTTT.

The chain uses TRBV10-1 and TRBJ1-2; D gene uncertain. The CDR3 has 13 amino acids. Germline lookup yields CDR1 WNHNN and CDR2 SYGVQD (reference sequence). Trimming left V 6 bases short and J 0 bases short, with 8 bases between. CDR3 residues: CASSLTSNYGYTF. In DNA, the CDR3 is TGCGCCAGCAGCTTGACATCTAACTATGGCTACACCTTC.

The gene calls are TRBV5-6 and TRBJ1-3; 11 positions match TRBD1. From germline, CDR1 is SGHDT and CDR2 YYEEEE. This CDR3 region has 14 residues. Trimming at V came to 2 bases and at J to 9 bases, leaving 4 bases not matched to a gene. The CDR3 region is CASSFPGTGGTIYF. DNA of the CDR3: TGTGCCAGCAGCTTCCCCGGGACAGGGGGCACCATATATTTT.

The chain joins TRBV4-2 to TRBJ2-7; tentatively, D is TRBD2 (6 bases). The CDR3 is made up of 15 amino acids. CDR1 is LGHNA and CDR2 is YNFKEQ in the germline V gene. V was trimmed by 0 bases and J by 3 bases, leaving 12 bases between them. CDR3 sequence (DNA): TGTGCCAGCAGCCAAGAATGGTCGGGGGTCTACGAGCAGTACTTC. Translation: CASSQEWSGVYEQYF.

V gene TRBV5-4 combines with J gene TRBJ1-5; D gene unclear. The V end was cut by 2 bases, the J end by 6 bases, with 6 bases between. This CDR3 contains 12 residues. Germline-derived CDR1 and CDR2 are SGHNT and YYREEE (reference sequence). CDR3 sequence (DNA): TGTGCCAGCAGCTTTGGAGGTCAGCCCCAGCATTTT. Its translation: CASSFGGQPQHF.

The V gene is TRBV5-6, the J gene TRBJ2-6; TRBD2 is a possible D gene (6 bases). CDR1 is SGHDT, CDR2 YYEEEE, per germline. The CDR3 consists of 14 residues. Trimming stripped 3 bases from V and 2 bases from J, with 6 bases between. The CDR3, as DNA: TGTGCCAGCAGCTGGGGGGCTGGGGCCAACGTCCTGACTTTC. Translation: CASSWGAGANVLTF. The full variable domain, in which reference TRBV5-6 and TRBJ2-6 provide the parts outside the CDR3, is DAGVTQSPTHLIKTRGQQVTLRCSPKSGHDTVSWYQQALGQGPQFIFQYYEEEERQRGNFPDRFSGHQFPNYSSELNVNALLLGDSALYLCASSWGAGANVLTFGAGSRLTVL.